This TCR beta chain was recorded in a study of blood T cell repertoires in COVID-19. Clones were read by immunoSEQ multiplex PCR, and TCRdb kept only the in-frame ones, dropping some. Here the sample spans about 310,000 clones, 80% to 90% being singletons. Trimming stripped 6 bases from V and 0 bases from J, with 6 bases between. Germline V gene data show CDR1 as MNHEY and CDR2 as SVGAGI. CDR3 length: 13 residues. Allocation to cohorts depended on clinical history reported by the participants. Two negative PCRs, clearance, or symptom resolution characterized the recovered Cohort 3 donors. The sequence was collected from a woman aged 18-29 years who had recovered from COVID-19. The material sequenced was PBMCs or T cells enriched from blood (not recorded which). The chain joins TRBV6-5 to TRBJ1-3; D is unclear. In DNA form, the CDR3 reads TGTGCCAGCAGGCAGTCCTCTGGAAACACCATATATTTT. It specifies CASRQSSGNTIYF.